Listed below are T cell receptor beta chains from one sample, sequenced in a study of CD8+ T cells in alopecia areata. The method was immunoSEQ multiplex PCR; TCRdb's version includes in-frame clones alone and lacks a portion of them. The table includes 190,000 or so clones, roughly 61% detected once. This specimen was CD8+ T cells sorted from blood, taken at week 24, from a patient treated with tofacitinib. The receptors stem from a human donor with alopecia areata. CDR3s include the opening cysteine and the closing phenylalanine or tryptophan.

J	V	CDR3
TRBJ1-2	TRBV5-4	CASSQTGDINYGYTF
TRBJ2-3	TRBV27	CASSILAGGVADTQYF
TRBJ2-4	TRBV29-1	CSGVTVAKNIQYF
TRBJ2-7	TRBV11-2	CASSSKPAPYEQYF
TRBJ1-4	TRBV6-6	CASSGQGEKLFF
TRBJ2-4	TRBV7-9	CASSTGTGTLQYF
TRBJ2-2	TRBV6-5	CASASTGELFF
TRBJ2-2	TRBV6-1	CASSEARISGDGELFF
TRBJ1-4	TRBV6-1	CASSLTVIHEKLFF
TRBJ2-2	TRBV30	CAWSVHLGELFF
TRBJ1-2	TRBV29-1	CSHKDQTGALYPYGYTF
TRBJ2-7	TRBV14	CASSQDPREQYF
TRBJ2-5	TRBV29-1	CSVEYRFDRAETQYF
TRBJ2-4	TRBV2	CASRDRKNIQYF
-	TRBV5-6	CASSPGQTYEQYF
TRBJ1-2	TRBV7-4	CASRMISQRGNYGYTF
TRBJ1-5	TRBV19	CASSIRTHQPQHF
TRBJ2-5	TRBV7-2	CASSLLGSGTRLKETQYF
TRBJ2-7	TRBV6-5	CASTPTGASYEQYF
TRBJ1-2	TRBV5-6	CASSEHNNYGYTF
TRBJ2-2	TRBV2	CASMDGARYTGELFF
TRBJ1-5	TRBV30	CAWSVLNQPQHF
TRBJ1-2	TRBV27	CASSLSPGADGYTF
TRBJ2-2	TRBV29-1	CSVKGGVTGELFF
TRBJ2-1	TRBV7-9	CASQGGGFNEQFF
TRBJ1-2	TRBV29-1	CSVPRQGGGYTF
TRBJ2-7	TRBV9	CASSVGSSYEQYF
TRBJ1-2	TRBV2	CANTDRAYGYTF
TRBJ2-1	TRBV7-9	CASSLGGDPYNEQFF
TRBJ2-1	TRBV5-6	CASSNRQGAAYNEQFF
TRBJ2-7	TRBV5-1	CASSLGTGGAYEQYF